The sequence of this T cell receptor (beta chain) was determined in a study of persistence of HIV-infected CD4 T cells. Of note for this clone: Its antigen is still unknown.

An overlapping HIV-1 Gag peptide pool stimulated these cells at 0.95 to 1 ug/peptide/mL. CD4+ T cells upregulating both CD40 ligand and CD69 were sorted as responding cells. Undetectable plasma HIV-1 RNA below 50 copies/mL lasted at least 4 years. The immunoSEQ assay was version 4, run in survey mode. The assay was immunoSEQ multiplex PCR, and TCRdb's table has in-frame clones only and misses some. The sample includes over 15,000 clones, less than 75% seen only once; the top ten take over 1.5%. V dropped 0 bases and J dropped 1 base, with 3 bases sitting between them. CDR1 MNHNY and CDR2 SVGAGI come from the germline V gene (reference sequence). This CDR3 has 13 amino acids.

The genes are TRBV6-6 and TRBJ1-1; no clear D. Sequenced here: CD4+ T cells sorted from PBMCs after roughly 18-hour stimulation, sampled from a patient who received antiretroviral therapy. The receptor comes from an adult woman with HIV who was CMV-seropositive. CDR3 residues: CASSYSSNTEAFF. The CDR3 bases are TGTGCCAGCAGTTACTCTTCGAACACTGAAGCTTTCTTT.